These T cell receptor beta chains were read from a single sample in a study of beta chain features in type 1 diabetes. Data came from immunoSEQ multiplex PCR; TCRdb stores just in-frame clones and leaves some out. Of about 410,000 clones detected, around 13% appear once; the ten largest clones hold roughly 0.04%. The sample consisted of naive CD4+ T cells from blood. The receptor source for this set is a man aged 25-40 years in good health. Each CDR3 is given with its conserved first and last residue. A D gene is named only where the DNA matches it firmly.

D	V	J	length	CDR3
.	TRBV29-1	TRBJ2-7	14	CSVERGSPPYEQYF
.	TRBV30	TRBJ2-2	13	CAWTGITTGELFF
.	TRBV6-1	TRBJ2-4	15	CASSVTQLAKNIQYF
TRBD2	TRBV18	TRBJ2-1	16	CASSHRLAGAYNEQFF
.	TRBV4-3	TRBJ1-2	15	CASSQGPVPGYGYTF
.	TRBV15	TRBJ2-5	14	CATSRDQFQETQYF
TRBD1	TRBV10-3	TRBJ1-1	13	CAMTGTANTEAFF
.	TRBV7-2	TRBJ2-6	17	CASSLGQGLSGANVLTF
.	TRBV19	TRBJ1-5	12	CASSASNQPQHF
.	TRBV6-1	TRBJ2-5	16	CASSEAPQLGQETQYF
.	TRBV9	TRBJ1-3	16	CASSVGTDSAGNTIYF
.	TRBV29-1	TRBJ2-1	11	CSVEDTPTSFF
.	TRBV4-1	TRBJ2-2	12	CASSPLGGELFF
TRBD2	TRBV5-6	TRBJ2-1	16	CASSLVNRDYYNEQFF
.	TRBV5-4	TRBJ2-3	15	CASSPRTAGTDTQYF
TRBD1	TRBV9	TRBJ1-5	15	CASSASTGLNQPQHF
.	TRBV10-3	TRBJ2-6	11	CATAGANVLTF
.	TRBV29-1	TRBJ1-1	10	CSTRGTEAFF
.	TRBV18	TRBJ2-7	11	CASSRGYEQYF
TRBD2	TRBV18	TRBJ2-1	15	CASSPLLAGGGEQFF
TRBD2	TRBV29-1	TRBJ2-5	12	CSAGGTGETQYF
.	TRBV7-2	TRBJ2-5	16	CASSRNGVISGETQYF
TRBD1	TRBV25-1	.	14	CASSRTGGSYEQYF
.	TRBV4-1	TRBJ1-1	13	CASSHQTNTEAFF
.	TRBV30	TRBJ1-1	11	CAHSSPEKAFF
TRBD2	TRBV29-1	TRBJ2-1	15	CSVEGGRPINDEQFF
TRBD1	TRBV29-1	TRBJ2-7	13	CSVAGDRGYEQYF
.	TRBV5-6	TRBJ2-7	15	CASSLGADSSYEQYF
.	TRBV7-2	TRBJ2-5	14	CASSPYMLRETQYF
.	TRBV6-1	TRBJ2-7	15	CASSSVQGRGYEQYF
.	TRBV11-2	TRBJ2-1	13	CASSSAREGEQFF
TRBD2	TRBV2	TRBJ2-2	17	CASNSYLLAGDTGELFF
.	TRBV2	TRBJ2-2	14	CASSEGGNTGELFF